A selection of T cell receptor beta chains follows, all from one sample in a study of T-cell reconstitution after alpha-beta-depleted transplantation in children. TCRdb re-derived calls from the PCR reads in MiXCR, one entry per CDR3 protein. The sample has nearly 250,000 distinct CDR3 sequences, under 9.5% seen once. The sequencing here drew on PBMCs, mostly from graft donor cells, taken 180 days after TCRalphabeta/CD19-depleted stem cell transplant. These TCRs come from a male patient between 5 and 17 years old who had a stem cell transplant for acute lymphoblastic leukemia, so the T cells may come from the graft donor. Each CDR3 is given with its conserved first and last residue. Each record gives: J gene, D gene, CDR3 length, clone size, V gene, CDR3 protein, CDR3 DNA. A D gene is named only where the DNA matches it firmly. Size values are once, few and many counts, or a class for expanded clones, and some rows have none.

TRBJ2-6,TRBD1,18,-,TRBV20-1,CSAPQTGGWRSGANVLTF,TGCAGTGCTCCTCAAACAGGGGGATGGCGCTCTGGGGCCAACGTCCTGACTTTC
TRBJ2-5,-,15,many,TRBV7-2,CASSLVGGAGETQYF,TGTGCCAGCAGCTTAGTTGGGGGGGCGGGAGAGACCCAGTACTTC
TRBJ2-3,-,15,many,TRBV20-1,CSAARLRSSTDTQYF,TGCAGTGCTGCAAGACTGCGTTCTAGCACAGATACGCAGTATTTT
TRBJ1-6,-,14,many,TRBV5-1,CASSLGGMNSPLHF,TGCGCCAGCAGCTTGGGGGGGATGAATTCACCCCTCCACTTT
TRBJ2-1,TRBD1,15,many,TRBV5-1,CASSLGGTGNNEQFF,TGCGCCAGCAGCTTGGGGGGGACAGGGAACAATGAGCAGTTCTTC
TRBJ1-6,-,16,many,TRBV25-1,CASSDIWQGGNSPLHF,TGTGCCAGCAGTGATATTTGGCAGGGAGGGAATTCACCCCTCCACTTT
TRBJ1-1,-,12,many,TRBV29-1,CSVRAENTEAFF,TGCAGCGTTCGGGCGGAGAACACTGAAGCTTTCTTT
TRBJ2-7,-,13,many,TRBV6-1,CASRDDGSYEQYF,TGTGCCAGCAGGGACGACGGGTCCTACGAGCAGTACTTC
TRBJ2-7,TRBD2,14,many,TRBV20-1,CSAQSGSGTYEQYF,TGCAGTGCCCAGAGCGGGAGTGGGACCTACGAGCAGTACTTC
TRBJ1-3,-,15,many,TRBV15,CATRRDISSGNTIYF,TGTGCCACCAGGAGGGACATAAGCTCTGGAAACACCATATATTTT
TRBJ1-1,TRBD1,15,many,TRBV4-2,CASSQEEPGTGEAFF,TGTGCCAGCAGCCAAGAAGAGCCAGGGACAGGGGAAGCTTTCTTT
TRBJ2-7,-,14,many,TRBV12-3/TRBV12-4,CASSLARFSYEQYF,TGTGCCAGCAGTTTGGCCAGGTTCTCCTACGAGCAGTACTTC
TRBJ2-2,TRBD1,15,few,TRBV12-3/TRBV12-4,CASTEDRANTGELFF,TGTGCCAGCACCGAGGACAGGGCGAACACCGGGGAGCTGTTTTTT
TRBJ2-7,TRBD2,17,-,TRBV12-3/TRBV12-4,CAISLSRLAGLTYEQYF,TGTGCCATCAGCTTGAGTAGGCTAGCGGGCCTTACCTACGAGCAGTACTTC
TRBJ2-7,TRBD1,16,many,TRBV18,CASSPSGQGRYYEQYF,TGTGCCAGCTCACCATCAGGACAGGGGAGGTACTACGAGCAGTACTTC
TRBJ2-7,-,13,many,TRBV7-6,CASSLAGAYEQYF,TGTGCCAGCAGCTTAGCGGGAGCATACGAGCAGTACTTC
TRBJ2-7,TRBD2,14,many,TRBV20-1,CSAGTSGRNYEQYF,TGCAGTGCTGGAACTAGCGGGAGGAATTACGAGCAGTACTTC
TRBJ2-2,-,19,many,TRBV12-5,CASGLTGEWGRPNTGELFF,TGTGCTAGTGGTTTGACCGGCGAATGGGGCCGCCCGAACACCGGGGAGCTGTTTTTT
TRBJ2-1,TRBD2,17,many,TRBV11-2,CASSLLAGGSSYNEQFF,TGTGCCAGCAGCTTACTAGCGGGAGGGAGCTCCTACAATGAGCAGTTCTTC
TRBJ1-5,-,15,many,TRBV12-3/TRBV12-4,CASSSRGARNQPQHF,TGTGCCAGCTCCTCCCGGGGGGCGCGCAATCAGCCCCAGCATTTT
TRBJ2-2,TRBD1,17,-,TRBV5-1,CASSLDPDRFKAGELFF,TGCGCCAGCAGCTTGGACCCGGACAGGTTCAAGGCCGGGGAGCTGTTTTTT
TRBJ2-1,-,14,many,TRBV6-2/TRBV6-3,CASSYSGLYNERFF,TGTGCCAGCAGTTACTCGGGTCTCTACAATGAGCGGTTCTTC
TRBJ2-7,TRBD2,17,many,TRBV9,CASSEGSGTSGPYEQYF,TGTGCCAGCAGCGAGGGCTCGGGGACTAGCGGCCCCTACGAGCAGTACTTC
TRBJ1-4,-,14,many,TRBV4-3,CASSQAQWNEKLFF,TGCGCCAGCAGCCAAGCGCAGTGGAATGAAAAACTGTTTTTT
TRBJ2-3,TRBD2,16,many,TRBV9,CASSVAPAGHTDTQYF,TGTGCCAGCAGCGTAGCTCCAGCGGGGCACACAGATACGCAGTATTTT
TRBJ1-5,-,15,few,TRBV18,CASSLSDGANQPQHF,TGTGCCAGCTCGCTCTCCGATGGGGCGAATCAGCCCCAGCATTTT
TRBJ2-1,TRBD2,19,few,TRBV25-1,CASSEFGFGAGPNYNEQFF,TGTGCCAGCAGTGAATTTGGCTTTGGAGCGGGGCCCAACTACAATGAGCAGTTCTTC
TRBJ2-3,-,17,many,TRBV3-1,CASSPWKDSHVPDTQYF,TGTGCCAGCAGCCCATGGAAGGACTCCCATGTACCAGATACGCAGTATTTT
TRBJ2-5,-,16,many,TRBV4-3,CASSLADGFPGETQYF,TGCGCCAGCAGCCTCGCCGACGGCTTCCCGGGGGAGACCCAGTACTTC
TRBJ1-1,TRBD1,16,many,TRBV28,CASSSLDRGRNTEAFF,TGTGCCAGCAGCAGTCTGGATAGGGGGCGAAACACTGAAGCTTTCTTT
TRBJ2-5,-,13,many,TRBV12-3/TRBV12-4,CATSRTLEETQYF,TGTGCCACCAGTCGGACTCTGGAAGAGACCCAGTACTTC
TRBJ2-7,-,11,many,TRBV20-1,CSASSGLEQYF,TGCAGTGCCTCCTCGGGTCTCGAGCAGTACTTC
TRBJ2-2,-,12,many,TRBV20-1,CSAPAGLGELFF,TGCAGTGCGCCCGCGGGGCTCGGGGAGCTGTTTTTT
TRBJ1-2,TRBD1,14,-,TRBV20-1,CSASPGTGLYGYTF,TGCAGTGCTTCACCCGGGACAGGGTTATATGGCTACACCTTC
TRBJ1-4,-,13,many,TRBV18,CASSPLAGEKLFF,TGTGCCAGCTCACCACTGGCAGGGGAAAAACTGTTTTTT
TRBJ2-1,TRBD1,14,many,TRBV29-1,CSVDEGARVFEQFF,TGCAGCGTTGACGAGGGGGCGCGGGTCTTTGAGCAGTTCTTC
TRBJ2-5,-,15,many,TRBV4-2,CASSQVKTSWETQYF,TGTGCCAGCAGCCAAGTAAAAACTAGCTGGGAGACCCAGTACTTC
TRBJ1-1,-,15,many,TRBV5-6,CASSLGGGLDTEAFF,TGTGCCAGCAGCTTGGGAGGCGGATTGGACACTGAAGCTTTCTTT
TRBJ2-5,TRBD2,16,many,TRBV12-3/TRBV12-4,CASSSVRGVYQETQYF,TGTGCCAGCAGTTCCGTTCGGGGGGTGTACCAAGAGACCCAGTACTTC
TRBJ2-7,-,12,many,TRBV6-1,CASSEGHYEQYF,TGTGCCAGCAGTGAAGGACACTACGAGCAGTACTTC
TRBJ2-5,TRBD2,18,-,TRBV11-1,CASSLAGPSGASQETQYF,TGTGCCAGCAGCTTAGCGGGCCCTAGCGGAGCCTCTCAAGAGACCCAGTACTTC
TRBJ1-4,-,13,many,TRBV12-3/TRBV12-4,CASGKGSWEKLFF,TGTGCCAGCGGGAAAGGTAGCTGGGAAAAACTGTTTTTT
TRBJ1-2,-,14,-,TRBV7-8,CASSSRQLLYGYTF,TGTGCCAGCAGCTCCCGACAGTTGCTCTATGGCTACACCTTC
TRBJ2-1,-,14,-,TRBV11-2,CASSLGHPYNEQFF,TGTGCCAGCAGCTTGGGACACCCCTACAATGAGCAGTTCTTC
TRBJ1-2,-,15,many,TRBV5-6,CASSSGGSRWDGYTF,TGTGCCAGCAGCTCCGGTGGGAGCCGGTGGGATGGCTACACCTTC
TRBJ2-3,-,18,many,TRBV27,CASSFSPRPRTATDTQYF,TGTGCCAGCAGTTTTTCCCCTCGACCGAGGACAGCCACAGATACGCAGTATTTT
TRBJ2-7,-,15,-,TRBV4-2,CASGPGTLGRYEQYF,TGTGCCAGCGGCCCCGGGACCCTCGGCCGATACGAGCAGTACTTC
TRBJ2-6,-,17,few,TRBV6-5,CASSYSLGGSGANVLTF,TGTGCCAGCAGTTACTCGCTTGGGGGTTCTGGGGCCAACGTCCTGACTTTC
TRBJ2-3,TRBD2,16,many,TRBV3-1,CASSQGRGGGTDTQYF,TGTGCCAGCAGCCAAGGACGGGGGGGGGGCACAGATACGCAGTATTTT
TRBJ2-7,-,12,-,TRBV11-2,CASSLIAYEQYF,TGTGCCAGCAGCTTAATAGCCTACGAGCAGTACTTC
TRBJ2-3,TRBD2,13,few,TRBV7-8,CASSLGLAGGPYF,TGTGCCAGCAGCTTAGGACTAGCGGGAGGGCCGTATTTT
TRBJ2-5,TRBD1,15,many,TRBV7-7,CASSDDRGQGETQYF,TGTGCCAGCAGCGACGACAGGGGGCAGGGGGAGACCCAGTACTTC
TRBJ1-2,-,14,many,TRBV12-3/TRBV12-4,CASSLGVLSYGYTF,TGTGCCAGCAGTTTGGGGGTCCTCTCCTATGGCTACACCTTC